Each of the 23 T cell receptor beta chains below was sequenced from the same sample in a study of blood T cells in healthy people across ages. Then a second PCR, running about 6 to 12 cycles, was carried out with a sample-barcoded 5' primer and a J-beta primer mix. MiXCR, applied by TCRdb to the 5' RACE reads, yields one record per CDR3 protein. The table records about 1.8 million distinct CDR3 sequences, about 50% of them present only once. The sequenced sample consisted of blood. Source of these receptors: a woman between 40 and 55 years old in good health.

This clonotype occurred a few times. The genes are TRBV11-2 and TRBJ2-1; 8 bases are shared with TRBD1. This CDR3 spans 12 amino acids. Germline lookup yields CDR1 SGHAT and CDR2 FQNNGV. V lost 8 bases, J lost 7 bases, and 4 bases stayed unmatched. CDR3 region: CASQGAGNEQFF. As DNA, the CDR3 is TGTGCCAGCCAGGGGGCAGGAAATGAGCAGTTCTTC. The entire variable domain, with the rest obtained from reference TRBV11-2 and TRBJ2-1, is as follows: EAGVAQSPRYKIIEKRQSVAFWCNPISGHATLYWYQQILGQGPKLLIQFQNNGVVDDSQLPKDRFSAERLKGVDSTLKIQPAKLEDSAVYLCASQGAGNEQFFGPGTRLTVL.

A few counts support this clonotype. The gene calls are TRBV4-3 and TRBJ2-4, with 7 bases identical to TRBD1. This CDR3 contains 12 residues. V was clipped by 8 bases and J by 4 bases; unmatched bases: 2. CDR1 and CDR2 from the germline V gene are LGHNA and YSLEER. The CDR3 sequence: CASQDRKNIQYF. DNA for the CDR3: TGCGCCAGCCAGGACAGGAAAAACATTCAGTACTTC.

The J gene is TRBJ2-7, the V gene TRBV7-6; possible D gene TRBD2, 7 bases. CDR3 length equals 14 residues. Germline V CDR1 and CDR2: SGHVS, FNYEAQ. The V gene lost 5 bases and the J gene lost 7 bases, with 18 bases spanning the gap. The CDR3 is CASSPPRGDNEQYF. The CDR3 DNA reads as TGTGCCAGCAGCCCCCCCCGGGGGGACAATGAGCAGTACTTC.

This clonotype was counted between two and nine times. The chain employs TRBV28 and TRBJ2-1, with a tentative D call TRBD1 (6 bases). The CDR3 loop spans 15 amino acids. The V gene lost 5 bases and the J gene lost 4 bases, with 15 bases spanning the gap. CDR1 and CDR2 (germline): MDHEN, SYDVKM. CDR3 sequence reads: CASSPPRQGYNEQFF. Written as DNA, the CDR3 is TGTGCCAGCAGTCCCCCCCGGCAGGGGTACAATGAGCAGTTCTTC.

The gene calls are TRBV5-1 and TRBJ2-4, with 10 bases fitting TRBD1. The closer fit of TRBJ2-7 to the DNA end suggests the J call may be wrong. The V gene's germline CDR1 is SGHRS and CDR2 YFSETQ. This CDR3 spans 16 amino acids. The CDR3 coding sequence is TGCGCCAGCAGCCTGGGGGTTGGACAGGGGGACCACGAGCAGTACTTC. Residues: CASSLGVGQGDHEQYF.

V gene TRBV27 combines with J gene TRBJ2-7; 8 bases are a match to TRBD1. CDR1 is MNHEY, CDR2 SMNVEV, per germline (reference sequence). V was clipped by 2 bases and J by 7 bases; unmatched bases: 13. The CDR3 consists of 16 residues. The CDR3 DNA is TGTGCCAGCAGTTTAGACAGGGGATTAACCTACAATGAGCAGTACTTC. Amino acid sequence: CASSLDRGLTYNEQYF.

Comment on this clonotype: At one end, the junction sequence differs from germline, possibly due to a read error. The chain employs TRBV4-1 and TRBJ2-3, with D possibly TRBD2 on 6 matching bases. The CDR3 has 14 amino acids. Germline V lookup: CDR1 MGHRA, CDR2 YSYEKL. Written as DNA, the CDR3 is TGCGCCGGCAGCCTGGGAGGCCCACCAGATACGCAGTATTTT. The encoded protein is CAGSLGGPPDTQYF.

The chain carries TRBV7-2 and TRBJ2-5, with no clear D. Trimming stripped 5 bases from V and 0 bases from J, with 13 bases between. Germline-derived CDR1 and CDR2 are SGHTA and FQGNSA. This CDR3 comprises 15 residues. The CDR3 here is CASSPLGRYQETQYF. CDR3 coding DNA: TGTGCCAGCAGCCCCCTCGGGCGGTACCAAGAGACCCAGTACTTC.

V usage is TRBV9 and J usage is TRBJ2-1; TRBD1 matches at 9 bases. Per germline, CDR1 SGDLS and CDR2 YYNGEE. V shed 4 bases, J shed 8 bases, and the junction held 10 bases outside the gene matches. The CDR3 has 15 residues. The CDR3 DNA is TGTGCCAGCAGCCCGAGGACAGGGGCCTTGGATGAGCAGTTCTTC. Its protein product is CASSPRTGALDEQFF.

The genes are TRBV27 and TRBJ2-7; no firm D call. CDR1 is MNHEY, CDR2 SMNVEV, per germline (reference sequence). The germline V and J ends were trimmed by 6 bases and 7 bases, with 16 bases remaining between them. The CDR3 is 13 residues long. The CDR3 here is CASSPAVGSEQYF. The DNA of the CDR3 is TGTGCCAGCAGCCCGGCCGTGGGCAGTGAGCAGTACTTC.

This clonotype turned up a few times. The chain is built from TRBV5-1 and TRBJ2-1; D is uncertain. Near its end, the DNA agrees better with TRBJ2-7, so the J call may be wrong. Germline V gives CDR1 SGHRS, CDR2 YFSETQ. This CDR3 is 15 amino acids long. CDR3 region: CASSLEAASYNEQYF. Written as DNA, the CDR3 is TGCGCCAGCAGCTTGGAGGCGGCCTCCTACAATGAGCAGTACTTC.

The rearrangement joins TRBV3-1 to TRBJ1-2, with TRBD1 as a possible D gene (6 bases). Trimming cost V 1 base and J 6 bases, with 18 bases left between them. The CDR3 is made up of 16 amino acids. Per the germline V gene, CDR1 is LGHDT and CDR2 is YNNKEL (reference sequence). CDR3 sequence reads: CASSQGLGGFLDGYTF. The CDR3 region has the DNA TGTGCCAGCAGCCAAGGTCTTGGGGGCTTCCTTGATGGCTACACCTTC. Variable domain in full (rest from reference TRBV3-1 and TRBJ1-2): DTAVSQTPKYLVTQMGNDKSIKCEQNLGHDTMYWYKQDSKKFLKIMFSYNNKELIINETVPNRFSPKSPDKAHLNLHINSLELGDSAVYFCASSQGLGGFLDGYTFGSGTRLTVV.

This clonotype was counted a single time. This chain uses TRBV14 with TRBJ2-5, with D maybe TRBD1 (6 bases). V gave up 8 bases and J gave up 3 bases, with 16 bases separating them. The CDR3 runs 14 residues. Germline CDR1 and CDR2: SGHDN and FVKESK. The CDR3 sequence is CASSNGQIKETQYF. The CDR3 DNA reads TGTGCCAGCTCCAACGGACAGATAAAAGAGACCCAGTACTTC.

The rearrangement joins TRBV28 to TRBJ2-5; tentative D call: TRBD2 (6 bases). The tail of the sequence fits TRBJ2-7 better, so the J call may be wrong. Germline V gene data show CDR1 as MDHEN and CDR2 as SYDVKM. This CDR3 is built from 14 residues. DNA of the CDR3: TGTGCCAGCAGTTTGGGACTGGGGGGTGGCGAGCAGTACTTC. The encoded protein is CASSLGLGGGEQYF.

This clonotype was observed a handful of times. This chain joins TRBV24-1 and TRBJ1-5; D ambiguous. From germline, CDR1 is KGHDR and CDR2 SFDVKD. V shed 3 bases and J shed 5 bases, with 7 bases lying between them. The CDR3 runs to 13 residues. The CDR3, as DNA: TGTGCCACCAGTGATGGGAACTATCAGCCCCAGCATTTT. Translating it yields CATSDGNYQPQHF.

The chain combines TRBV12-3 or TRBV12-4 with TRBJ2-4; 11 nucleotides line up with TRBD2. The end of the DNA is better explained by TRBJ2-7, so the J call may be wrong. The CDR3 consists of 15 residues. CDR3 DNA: TGTGCCAGCAGACCTAGCGGGGGGCATAACTACGAGCAGTACTTC. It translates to CASRPSGGHNYEQYF.

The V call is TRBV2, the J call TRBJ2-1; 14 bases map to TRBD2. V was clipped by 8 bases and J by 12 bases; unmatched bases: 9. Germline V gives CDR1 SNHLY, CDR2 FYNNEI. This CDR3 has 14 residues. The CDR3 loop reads CASRGTSGGRGQFF. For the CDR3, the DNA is TGTGCCAGCCGGGGGACTAGCGGGGGACGAGGGCAGTTCTTC.

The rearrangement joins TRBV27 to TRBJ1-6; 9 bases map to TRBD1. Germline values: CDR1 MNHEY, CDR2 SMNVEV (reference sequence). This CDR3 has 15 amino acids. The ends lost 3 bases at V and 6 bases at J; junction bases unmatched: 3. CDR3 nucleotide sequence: TGTGCCAGCAGTTTCGGGACAGGGCGTAATTCACCCCTCCACTTT. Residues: CASSFGTGRNSPLHF.

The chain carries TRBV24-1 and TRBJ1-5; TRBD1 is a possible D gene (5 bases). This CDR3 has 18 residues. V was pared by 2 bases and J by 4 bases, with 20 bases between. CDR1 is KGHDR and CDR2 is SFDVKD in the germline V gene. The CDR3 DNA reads TGTGCCACCAGTGATTCCGATGGCCGTCACAGGCATAATCAGCCCCAGCATTTT. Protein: CATSDSDGRHRHNQPQHF.

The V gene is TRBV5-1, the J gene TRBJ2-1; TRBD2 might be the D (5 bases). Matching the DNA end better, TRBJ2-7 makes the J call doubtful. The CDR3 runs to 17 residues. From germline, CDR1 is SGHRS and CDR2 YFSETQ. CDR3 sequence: CASSLAGVAAFYNEQYF. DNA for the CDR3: TGCGCCAGCAGCTTGGCCGGGGTGGCAGCTTTCTACAATGAGCAGTACTTC.

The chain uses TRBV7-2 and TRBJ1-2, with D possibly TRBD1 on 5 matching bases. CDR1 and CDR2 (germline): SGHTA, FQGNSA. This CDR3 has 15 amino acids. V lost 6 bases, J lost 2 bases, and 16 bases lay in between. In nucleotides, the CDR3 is TGTGCCAGCAGTCAAAGCGGGGGAGCCAACTATGGCTACACCTTC. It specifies CASSQSGGANYGYTF.

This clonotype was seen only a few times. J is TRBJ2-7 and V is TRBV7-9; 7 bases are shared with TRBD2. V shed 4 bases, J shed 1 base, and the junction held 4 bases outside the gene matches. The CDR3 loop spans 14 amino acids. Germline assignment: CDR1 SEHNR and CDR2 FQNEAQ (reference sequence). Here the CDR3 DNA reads TGTGCCAGCAGCTCTGGGGAGGGATCCTACGAGCAGTACTTC. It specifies CASSSGEGSYEQYF.

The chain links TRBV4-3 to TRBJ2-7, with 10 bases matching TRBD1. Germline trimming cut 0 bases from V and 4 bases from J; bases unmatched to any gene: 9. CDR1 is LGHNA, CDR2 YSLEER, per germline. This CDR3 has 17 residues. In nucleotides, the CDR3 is TGCGCCAGCAGCCAAGATCCCCTCAGGACAGGGGGGTACGAGCAGTACTTC. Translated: CASSQDPLRTGGYEQYF.